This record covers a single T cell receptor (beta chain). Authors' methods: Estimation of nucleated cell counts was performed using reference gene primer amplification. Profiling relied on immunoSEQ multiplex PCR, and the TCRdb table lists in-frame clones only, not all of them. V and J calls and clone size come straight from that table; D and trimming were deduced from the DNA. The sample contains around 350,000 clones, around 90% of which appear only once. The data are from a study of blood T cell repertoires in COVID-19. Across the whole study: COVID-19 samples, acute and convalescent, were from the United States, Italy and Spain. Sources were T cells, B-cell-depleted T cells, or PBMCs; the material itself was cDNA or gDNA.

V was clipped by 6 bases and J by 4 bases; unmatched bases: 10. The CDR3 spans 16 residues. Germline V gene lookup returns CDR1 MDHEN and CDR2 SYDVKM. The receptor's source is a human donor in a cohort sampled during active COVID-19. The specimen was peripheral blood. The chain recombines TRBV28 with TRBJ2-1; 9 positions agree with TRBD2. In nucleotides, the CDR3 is TGTGCCAGCAGCACCAGGGTGCGGGAGGGATACAATGAGCAGTTCTTC. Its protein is CASSTRVREGYNEQFF.